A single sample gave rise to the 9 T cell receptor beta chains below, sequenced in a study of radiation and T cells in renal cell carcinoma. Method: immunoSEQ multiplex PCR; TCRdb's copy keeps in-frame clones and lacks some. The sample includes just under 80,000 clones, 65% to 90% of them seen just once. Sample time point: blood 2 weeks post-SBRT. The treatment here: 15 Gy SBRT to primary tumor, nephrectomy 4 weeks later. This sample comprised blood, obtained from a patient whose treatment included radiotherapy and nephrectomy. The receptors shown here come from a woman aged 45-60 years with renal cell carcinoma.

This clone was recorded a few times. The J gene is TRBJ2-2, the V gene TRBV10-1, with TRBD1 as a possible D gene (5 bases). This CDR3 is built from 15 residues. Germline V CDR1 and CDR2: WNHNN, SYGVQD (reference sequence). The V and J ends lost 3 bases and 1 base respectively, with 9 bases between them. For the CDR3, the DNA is TGCGCCAGCAGTGAAGGGGCCTGGAACACCGGGGAGCTGTTTTTT. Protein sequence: CASSEGAWNTGELFF.

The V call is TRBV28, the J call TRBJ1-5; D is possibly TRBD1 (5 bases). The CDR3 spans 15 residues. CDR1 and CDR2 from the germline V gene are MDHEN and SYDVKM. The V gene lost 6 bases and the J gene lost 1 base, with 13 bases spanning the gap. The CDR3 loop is CASSPGTLSNQPQHF. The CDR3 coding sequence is TGTGCCAGCAGCCCCGGGACCTTAAGCAATCAGCCCCAGCATTTT. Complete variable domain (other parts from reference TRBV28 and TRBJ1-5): DVKVTQSSRYLVKRTGEKVFLECVQDMDHENMFWYRQDPGLGLRLIYFSYDVKMKEKGDIPEGYSVSREKKERFSLILESASTNQTSMYLCASSPGTLSNQPQHFGDGTRLSIL.

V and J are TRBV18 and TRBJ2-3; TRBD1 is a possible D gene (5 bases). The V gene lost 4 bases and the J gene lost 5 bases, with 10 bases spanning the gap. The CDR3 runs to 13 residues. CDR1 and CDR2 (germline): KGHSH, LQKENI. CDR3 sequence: CASSRLDRDTQYF. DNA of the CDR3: TGTGCCAGCTCACGGCTTGACAGAGATACGCAGTATTTT.

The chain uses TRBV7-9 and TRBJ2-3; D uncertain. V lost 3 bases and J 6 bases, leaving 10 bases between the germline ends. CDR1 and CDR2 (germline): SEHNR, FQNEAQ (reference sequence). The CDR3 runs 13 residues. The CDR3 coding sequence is TGTGCCAGCAGCTTTTCTGGTATTGATACGCAGTATTTT. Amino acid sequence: CASSFSGIDTQYF.

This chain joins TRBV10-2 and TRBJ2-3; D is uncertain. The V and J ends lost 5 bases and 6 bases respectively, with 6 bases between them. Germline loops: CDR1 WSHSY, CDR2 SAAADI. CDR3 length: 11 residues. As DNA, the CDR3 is TGCGCCAGCAGTTATCCGGATACGCAGTATTTT. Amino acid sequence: CASSYPDTQYF.

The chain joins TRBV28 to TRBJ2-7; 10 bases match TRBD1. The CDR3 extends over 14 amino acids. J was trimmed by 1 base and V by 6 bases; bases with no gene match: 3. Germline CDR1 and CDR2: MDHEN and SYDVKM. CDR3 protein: CASRRTGGSYEQYF. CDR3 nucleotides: TGTGCCAGCAGACGGACAGGGGGATCCTACGAGCAGTACTTC.

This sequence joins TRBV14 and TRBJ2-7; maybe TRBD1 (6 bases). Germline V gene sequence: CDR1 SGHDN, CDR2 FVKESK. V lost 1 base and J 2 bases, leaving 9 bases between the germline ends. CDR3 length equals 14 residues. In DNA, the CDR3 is TGTGCCAGCAGCCAAGGCAGGGGCACCTACGAGCAGTACTTC. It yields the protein CASSQGRGTYEQYF.

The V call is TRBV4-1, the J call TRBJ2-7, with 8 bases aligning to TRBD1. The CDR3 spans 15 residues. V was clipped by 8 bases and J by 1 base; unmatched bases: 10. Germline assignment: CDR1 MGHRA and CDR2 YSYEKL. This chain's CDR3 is CASRTLNRGSYEQYF. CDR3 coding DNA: TGCGCCAGCCGAACTTTGAACAGGGGGTCCTACGAGCAGTACTTC.

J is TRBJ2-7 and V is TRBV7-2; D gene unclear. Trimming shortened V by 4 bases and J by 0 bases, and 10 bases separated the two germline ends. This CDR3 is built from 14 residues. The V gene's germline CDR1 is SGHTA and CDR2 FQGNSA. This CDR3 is CASSSPSSSYEQYF. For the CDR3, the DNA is TGTGCCAGCAGCTCACCGTCTAGCTCCTACGAGCAGTACTTC.